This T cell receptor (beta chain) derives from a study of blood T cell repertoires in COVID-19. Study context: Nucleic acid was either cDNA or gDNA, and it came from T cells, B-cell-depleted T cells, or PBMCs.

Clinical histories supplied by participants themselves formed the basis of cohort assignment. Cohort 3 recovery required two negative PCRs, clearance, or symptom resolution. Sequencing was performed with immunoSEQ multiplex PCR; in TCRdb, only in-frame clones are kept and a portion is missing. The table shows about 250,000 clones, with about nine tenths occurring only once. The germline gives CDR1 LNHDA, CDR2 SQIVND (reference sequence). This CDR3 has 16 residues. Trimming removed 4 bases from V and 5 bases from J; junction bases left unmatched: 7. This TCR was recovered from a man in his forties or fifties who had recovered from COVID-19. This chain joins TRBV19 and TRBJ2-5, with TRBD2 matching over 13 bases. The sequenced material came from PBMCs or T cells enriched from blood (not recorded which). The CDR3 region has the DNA TGTGCCAGTAGTACGAGGACTAGCGGGAGTTGGGAGACCCAGTACTTC. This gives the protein CASSTRTSGSWETQYF.